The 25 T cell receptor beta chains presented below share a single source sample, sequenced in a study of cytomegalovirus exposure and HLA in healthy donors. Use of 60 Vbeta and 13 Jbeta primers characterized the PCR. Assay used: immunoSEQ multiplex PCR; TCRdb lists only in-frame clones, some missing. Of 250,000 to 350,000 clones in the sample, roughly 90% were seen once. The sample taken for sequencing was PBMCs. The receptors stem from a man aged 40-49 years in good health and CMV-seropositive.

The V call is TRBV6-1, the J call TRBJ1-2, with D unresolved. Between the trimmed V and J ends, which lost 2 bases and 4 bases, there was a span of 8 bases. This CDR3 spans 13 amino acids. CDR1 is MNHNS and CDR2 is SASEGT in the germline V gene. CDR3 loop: CASSESLTYGYTF. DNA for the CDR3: TGTGCCAGCAGTGAAAGCCTAACCTATGGCTACACCTTC.

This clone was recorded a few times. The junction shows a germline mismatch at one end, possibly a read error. The CDR3 loop reads CSSSPGAYEQYF. As DNA, the CDR3 is TGTTCCAGCAGCCCCGGGGCCTACGAGCAGTACTTC. The rearrangement uses TRBV7-9 and TRBJ2-7; maybe TRBD2 (5 bases). This CDR3 has 12 residues. Germline CDR1 SEHNR, CDR2 FQNEAQ (reference sequence).

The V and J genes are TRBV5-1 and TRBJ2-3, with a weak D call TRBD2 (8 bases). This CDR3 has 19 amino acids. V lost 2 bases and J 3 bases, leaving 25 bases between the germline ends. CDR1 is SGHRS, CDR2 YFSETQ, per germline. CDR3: CASSLQGLSGRRRTDTQYF. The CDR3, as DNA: TGCGCCAGCAGCTTACAGGGGCTAAGCGGGAGAAGGCGTACAGATACGCAGTATTTT.

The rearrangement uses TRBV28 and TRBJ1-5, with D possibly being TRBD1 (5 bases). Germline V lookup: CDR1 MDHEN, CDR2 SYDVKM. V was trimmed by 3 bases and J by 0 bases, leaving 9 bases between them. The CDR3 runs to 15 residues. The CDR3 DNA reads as TGTGCCAGCAGTTTGTACAGGAATAGCAATCAGCCCCAGCATTTT. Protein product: CASSLYRNSNQPQHF.

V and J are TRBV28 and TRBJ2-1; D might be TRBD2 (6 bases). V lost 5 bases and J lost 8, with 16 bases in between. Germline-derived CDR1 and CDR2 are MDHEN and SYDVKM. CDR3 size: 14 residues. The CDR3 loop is CASSPSGTSHEQFF. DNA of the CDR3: TGTGCCAGCAGTCCCAGCGGCACTAGCCATGAGCAGTTCTTC.

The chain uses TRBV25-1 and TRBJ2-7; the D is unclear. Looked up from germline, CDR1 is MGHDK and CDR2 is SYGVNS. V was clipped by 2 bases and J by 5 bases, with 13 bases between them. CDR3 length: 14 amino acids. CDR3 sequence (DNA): TGTGCCAGCAGTGAACTCACCGTTAGCCACGAGCAGTACTTC. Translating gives CASSELTVSHEQYF.

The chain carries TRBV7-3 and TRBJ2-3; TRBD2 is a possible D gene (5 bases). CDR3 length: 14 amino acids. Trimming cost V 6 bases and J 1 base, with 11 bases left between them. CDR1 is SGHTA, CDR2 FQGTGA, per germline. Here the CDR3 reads CASSLGLGTDTQYF. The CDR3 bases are TGTGCCAGCAGTCTCGGACTCGGCACAGATACGCAGTATTTT.

The CDR3 reads CASSPSDRIQPQHF. In DNA form, the CDR3 reads TGCGCCAGCAGCCCCTCTGACAGGATTCAGCCCCAGCATTTT. The chain combines TRBV5-1 with TRBJ1-5; a weak D match, TRBD1 (6 bases). This CDR3 contains 14 residues. The ends were cut back, 4 bases at V and 6 bases at J, with 14 bases in the middle. Per germline, CDR1 SGHRS and CDR2 YFSETQ.

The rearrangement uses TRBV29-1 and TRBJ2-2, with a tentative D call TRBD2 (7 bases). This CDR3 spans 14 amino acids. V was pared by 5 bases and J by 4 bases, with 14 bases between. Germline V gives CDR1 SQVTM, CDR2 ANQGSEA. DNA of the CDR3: TGCAGCGTTAGGGGGGGCATCGGCACCGGGGAGCTGTTTTTT. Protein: CSVRGGIGTGELFF.

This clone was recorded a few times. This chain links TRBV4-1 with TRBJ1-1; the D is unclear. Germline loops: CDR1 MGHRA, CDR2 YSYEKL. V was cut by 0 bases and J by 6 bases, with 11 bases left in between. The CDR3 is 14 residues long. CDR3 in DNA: TGCGCCAGCAGCCAAGAGTCGAGGATCGCTGAAGCTTTCTTT. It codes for CASSQESRIAEAFF.

DNA for the CDR3: TGTGCCAGCAACGGGGGGGGCAATGAGCAGTTCTTC. It specifies CASNGGGNEQFF. The rearrangement links TRBV5-4 to TRBJ2-1; 8 positions agree with TRBD2. V lost 6 bases and J lost 6; bases outside the gene matches: 2. CDR1 is SGHNT and CDR2 is YYREEE in the germline V gene (reference sequence). The CDR3 is made up of 12 amino acids.

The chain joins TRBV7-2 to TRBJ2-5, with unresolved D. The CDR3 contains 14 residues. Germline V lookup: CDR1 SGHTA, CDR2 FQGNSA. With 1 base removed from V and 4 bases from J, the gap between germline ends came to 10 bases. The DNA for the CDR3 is TGTGCCAGCAGCTTAGATAGCCTTGGAGAGACCCAGTACTTC. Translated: CASSLDSLGETQYF.

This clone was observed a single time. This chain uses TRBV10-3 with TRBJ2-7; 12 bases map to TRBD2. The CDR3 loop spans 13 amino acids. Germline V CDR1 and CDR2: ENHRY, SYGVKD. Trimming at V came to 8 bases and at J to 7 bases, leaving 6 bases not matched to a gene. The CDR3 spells CAISTSGSWEQYF. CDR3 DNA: TGTGCCATCTCGACTAGCGGGAGTTGGGAGCAGTACTTC.

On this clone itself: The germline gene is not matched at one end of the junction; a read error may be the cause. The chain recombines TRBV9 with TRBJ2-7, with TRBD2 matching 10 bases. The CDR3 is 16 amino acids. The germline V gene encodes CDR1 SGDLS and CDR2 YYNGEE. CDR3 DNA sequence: TGTGCCAGCAGCGTAGATTCTAGCGGGAGTCACCGCGGTATGCACTTC. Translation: CASSVDSSGSHRGMHF. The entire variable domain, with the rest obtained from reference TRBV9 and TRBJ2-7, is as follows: DSGVTQTPKHLITATGQRVTLRCSPRSGDLSVYWYQQSLDQGLQFLIQYYNGEERAKGNILERFSAQQFPDLHSELNLSSLELGDSALYFCASSVDSSGSHRGMHFGPGTRLTVT.

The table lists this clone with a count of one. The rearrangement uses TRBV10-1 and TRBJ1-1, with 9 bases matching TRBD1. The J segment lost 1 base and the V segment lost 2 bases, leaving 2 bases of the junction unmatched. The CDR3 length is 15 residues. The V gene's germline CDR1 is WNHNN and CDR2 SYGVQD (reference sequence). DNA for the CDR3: TGCGCCAGCAGTGAGAGGACAGGGGCGAACACTGAAGCTTTCTTT. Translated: CASSERTGANTEAFF.

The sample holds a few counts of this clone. The CDR3 DNA follows: TGTGCCAGCAGCCGAGGCGCCACTGAAGCTTTCTTT. It yields the protein CASSRGATEAFF. V and J are TRBV6-5 and TRBJ1-1; D is unresolved. V was cut by 6 bases and J by 4 bases, with 9 bases left in between. CDR1 is MNHEY, CDR2 SVGAGI, per germline. The CDR3 runs to 12 residues.

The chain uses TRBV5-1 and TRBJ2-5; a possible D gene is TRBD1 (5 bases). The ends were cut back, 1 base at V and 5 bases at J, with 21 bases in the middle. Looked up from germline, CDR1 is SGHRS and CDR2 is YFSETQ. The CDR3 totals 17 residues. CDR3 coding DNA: TGCGCCAGCAGCTTGAGTATTATCCAGGGAAAGGAGGAGACCCAGTACTTC. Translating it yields CASSLSIIQGKEETQYF.

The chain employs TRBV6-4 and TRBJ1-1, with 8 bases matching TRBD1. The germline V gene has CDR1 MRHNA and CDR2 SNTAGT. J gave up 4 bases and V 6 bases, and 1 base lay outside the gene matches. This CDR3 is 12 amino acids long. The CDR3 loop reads CASRGTGTEAFF. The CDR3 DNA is TGTGCCAGCAGAGGGACAGGCACTGAAGCTTTCTTT.

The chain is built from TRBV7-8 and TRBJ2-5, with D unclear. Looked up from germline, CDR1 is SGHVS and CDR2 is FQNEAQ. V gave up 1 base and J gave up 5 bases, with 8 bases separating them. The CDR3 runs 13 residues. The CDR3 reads CASSLGSTETQYF. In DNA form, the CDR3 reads TGTGCCAGCAGCTTAGGCTCTACCGAGACCCAGTACTTC. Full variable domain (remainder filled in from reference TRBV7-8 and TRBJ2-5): GAGVSQSPRYKVAKRGQDVALRCDPISGHVSLFWYQQALGQGPEFLTYFQNEAQLDKSGLPSDRFFAERPEGSVSTLKIQRTQQEDSAVYLCASSLGSTETQYFGPGTRLLVL.

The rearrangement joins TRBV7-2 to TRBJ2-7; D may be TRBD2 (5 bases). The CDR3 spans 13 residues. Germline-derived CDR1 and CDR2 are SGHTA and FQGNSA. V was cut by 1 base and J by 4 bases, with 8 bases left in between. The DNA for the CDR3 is TGTGCCAGCAGCTTAGTGCAGCGGTACGAGCAGTACTTC. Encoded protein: CASSLVQRYEQYF.

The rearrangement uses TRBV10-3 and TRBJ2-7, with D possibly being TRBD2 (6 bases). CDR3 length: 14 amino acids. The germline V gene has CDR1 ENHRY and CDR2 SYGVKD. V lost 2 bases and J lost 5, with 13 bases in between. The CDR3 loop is CAISEPDAGNEQYF. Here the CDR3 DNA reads TGTGCCATCAGTGAGCCGGACGCGGGGAACGAGCAGTACTTC.

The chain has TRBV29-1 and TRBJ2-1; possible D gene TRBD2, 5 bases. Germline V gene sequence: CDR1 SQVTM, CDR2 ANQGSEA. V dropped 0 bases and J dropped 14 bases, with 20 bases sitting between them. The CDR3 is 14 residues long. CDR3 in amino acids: CSVEDPGSWGREFF. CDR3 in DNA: TGCAGCGTTGAAGATCCGGGGTCCTGGGGTCGGGAGTTCTTC.

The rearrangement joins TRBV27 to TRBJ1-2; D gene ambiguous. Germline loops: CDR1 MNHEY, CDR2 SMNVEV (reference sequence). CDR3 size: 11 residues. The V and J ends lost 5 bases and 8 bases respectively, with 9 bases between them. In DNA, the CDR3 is TGTGCCAGCAGTCGGGGAGAGGGCTACACCTTC. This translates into CASSRGEGYTF.

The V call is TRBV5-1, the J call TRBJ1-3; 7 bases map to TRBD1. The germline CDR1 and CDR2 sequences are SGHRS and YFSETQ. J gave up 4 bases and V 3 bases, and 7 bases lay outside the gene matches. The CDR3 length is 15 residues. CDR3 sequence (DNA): TGCGCCAGCAGCTCCCCTGACAGGGAAGGAAACACCATATATTTT. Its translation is CASSSPDREGNTIYF. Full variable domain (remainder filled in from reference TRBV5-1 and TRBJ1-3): KAGVTQTPRYLIKTRGQQVTLSCSPISGHRSVSWYQQTPGQGLQFLFEYFSETQRNKGNFPGRFSGRQFSNSRSEMNVSTLELGDSALYLCASSSPDREGNTIYFGEGSWLTVV.

CDR3 sequence (DNA): TGTGCCAGCAGCTTAGGTGGGACTCTCATTTACAATGAGCAGTTCTTC. This codes for CASSLGGTLIYNEQFF. This chain connects TRBV7-2 to TRBJ2-1; a possible D gene is TRBD2 (6 bases). The CDR3 has 16 amino acids. Trimming shortened V by 1 base and J by 4 bases, and 14 bases separated the two germline ends. Germline values: CDR1 SGHTA, CDR2 FQGNSA.